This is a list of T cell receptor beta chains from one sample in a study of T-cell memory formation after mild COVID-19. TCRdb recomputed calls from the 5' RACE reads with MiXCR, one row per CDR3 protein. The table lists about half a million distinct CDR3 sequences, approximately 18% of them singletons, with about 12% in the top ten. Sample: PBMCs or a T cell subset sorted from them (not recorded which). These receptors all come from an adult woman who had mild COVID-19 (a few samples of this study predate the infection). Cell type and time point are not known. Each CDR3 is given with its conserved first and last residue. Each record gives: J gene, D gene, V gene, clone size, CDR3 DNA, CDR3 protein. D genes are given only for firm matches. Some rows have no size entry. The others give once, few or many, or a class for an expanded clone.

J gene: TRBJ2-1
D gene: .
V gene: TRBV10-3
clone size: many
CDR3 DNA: TGTGCCATCAGTGAGGTTGATGAGCAGTTCTTC
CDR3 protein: CAISEVDEQFF

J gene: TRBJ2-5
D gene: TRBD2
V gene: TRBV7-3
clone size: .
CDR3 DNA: TGTGCCAGCAGCGCTAGCGGGGGACCTCAAGAGACCCAGTACTTC
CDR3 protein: CASSASGGPQETQYF

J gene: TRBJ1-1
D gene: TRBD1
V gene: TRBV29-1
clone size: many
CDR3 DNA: TGCAGCGTCGTCCGACAGGGACAAGGACAAACTGAAGCTTTCTTT
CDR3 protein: CSVVRQGQGQTEAFF

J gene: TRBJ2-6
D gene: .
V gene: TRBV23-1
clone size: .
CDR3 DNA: TGCGCCAGCAGTCAACTAGGAAGGGAACCCGGGGCCAACGTCCTGACTTTC
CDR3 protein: CASSQLGREPGANVLTF

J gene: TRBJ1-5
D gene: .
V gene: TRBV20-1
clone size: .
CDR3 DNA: TGCAGTGCTAGAGTCGGGCATAGCAATCAGCCCCAGCATTTT
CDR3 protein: CSARVGHSNQPQHF

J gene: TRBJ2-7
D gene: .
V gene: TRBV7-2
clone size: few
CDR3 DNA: TGTGCCAGCAGCTCAGACATCGGGACATTGTCCTACGAGCAGTACTTC
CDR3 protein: CASSSDIGTLSYEQYF

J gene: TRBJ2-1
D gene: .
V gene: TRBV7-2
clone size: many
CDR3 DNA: TGTGCCAGCAGCTCCGACAGGAGCTCCTACAATGAGCAGTTCTTC
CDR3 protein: CASSSDRSSYNEQFF

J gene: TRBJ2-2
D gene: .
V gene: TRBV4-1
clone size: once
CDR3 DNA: TGCGCCAGCAGCCAACCGGGACAGAACACCGGGGAGCTGTTTTTT
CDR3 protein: CASSQPGQNTGELFF

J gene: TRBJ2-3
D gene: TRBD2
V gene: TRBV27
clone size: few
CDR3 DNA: TGTGCCAGCAGTAATCCGGGACTAGCGGGAAGTCCAGATACGCAGTATTTT
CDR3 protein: CASSNPGLAGSPDTQYF

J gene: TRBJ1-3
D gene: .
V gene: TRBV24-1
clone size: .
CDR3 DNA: TGTGCCACCAGTGACGCAGAGGAGACTGGAAACACCATATATTTT
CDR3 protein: CATSDAEETGNTIYF

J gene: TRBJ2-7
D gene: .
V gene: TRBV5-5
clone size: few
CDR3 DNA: TGTGCCAGCAGCTTAGGTGGCGGACTTTACGAGCAGTACTTC
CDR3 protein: CASSLGGGLYEQYF

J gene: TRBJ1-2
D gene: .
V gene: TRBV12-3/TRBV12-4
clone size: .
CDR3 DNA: TGTGCCAGCAGTACCGGACGGGGCTTCTATGGCTACACCTTC
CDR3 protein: CASSTGRGFYGYTF

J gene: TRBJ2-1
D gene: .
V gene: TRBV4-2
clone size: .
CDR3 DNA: TGTGCCAGCAGCCCCGGGCTCCGCTCCTACAATGAGCAGTTCTTC
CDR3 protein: CASSPGLRSYNEQFF

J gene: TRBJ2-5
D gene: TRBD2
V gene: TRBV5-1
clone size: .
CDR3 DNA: TGCGCCAGCAGCTTGGATAGCGGGGTAGGAGAGACCCAGTACTTC
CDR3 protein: CASSLDSGVGETQYF

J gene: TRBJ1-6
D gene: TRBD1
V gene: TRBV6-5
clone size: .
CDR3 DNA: TGTGCCAGCGGGTCGGGGTACAGGGGTCGGTCACCCCTCCACTTT
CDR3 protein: CASGSGYRGRSPLHF

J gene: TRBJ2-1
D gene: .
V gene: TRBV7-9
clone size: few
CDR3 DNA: TGTGCCAGCAGCGATAAGTACAATGAGCAGTTCTTC
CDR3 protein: CASSDKYNEQFF

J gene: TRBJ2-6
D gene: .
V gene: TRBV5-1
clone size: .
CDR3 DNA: TGCGCCAGCATGGACGGAAGACCAGGGGCCAACGTCCTGACTTTC
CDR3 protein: CASMDGRPGANVLTF

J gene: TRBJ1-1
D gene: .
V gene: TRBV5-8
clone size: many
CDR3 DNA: TGTGCCAGCAGCCGTTCTGGGGCGGAGGTGAACACTGAAGCTTTCTTT
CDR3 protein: CASSRSGAEVNTEAFF

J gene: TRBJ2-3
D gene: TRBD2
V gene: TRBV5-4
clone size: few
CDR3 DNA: TGTGCCAGCAGTAAGGGACTAGCGGGGGGGCCATGGGTAGATACGCAGTATTTT
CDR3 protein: CASSKGLAGGPWVDTQYF

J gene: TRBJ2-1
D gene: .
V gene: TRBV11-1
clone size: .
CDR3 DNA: TGTGCCAGCAGCTTAGGAGGAGGGAGGCGGCATGAGCAGTTCTTC
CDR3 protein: CASSLGGGRRHEQFF

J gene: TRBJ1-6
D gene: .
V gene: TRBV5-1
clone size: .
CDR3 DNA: TGCGCCAGCAGCTTCGGACAGAGCCATCCTAATTCACCCCTCCACTTT
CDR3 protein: CASSFGQSHPNSPLHF

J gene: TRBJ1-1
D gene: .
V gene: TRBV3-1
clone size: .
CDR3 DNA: TGTGCCAGCAGCCAAGAAAGGTCCAGTGAAGCTTTCTTT
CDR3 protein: CASSQERSSEAFF

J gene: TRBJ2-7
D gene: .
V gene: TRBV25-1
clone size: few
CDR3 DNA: TGTGCCAGCAGTATTACGATCGGAGGGCAGTACTTC
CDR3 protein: CASSITIGGQYF

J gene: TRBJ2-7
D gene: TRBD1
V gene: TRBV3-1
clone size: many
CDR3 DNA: TGTGCCAGCAGCCAAGGCTCCGGGACAGGGGACTACGAGCAGTACTTC
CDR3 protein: CASSQGSGTGDYEQYF

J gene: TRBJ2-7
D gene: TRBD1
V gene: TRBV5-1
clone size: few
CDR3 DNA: TGCGCCAGCAGCTTGTTGCCGACAGGGACAGGCATCTCCTACGAGCAGTACTTC
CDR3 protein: CASSLLPTGTGISYEQYF

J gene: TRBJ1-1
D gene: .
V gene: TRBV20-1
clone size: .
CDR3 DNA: TGCAGTGCTAGACTTATCACTGAAGCTTTCTTT
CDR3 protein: CSARLITEAFF

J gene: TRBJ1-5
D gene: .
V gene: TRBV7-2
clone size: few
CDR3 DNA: TGTGCCAGCAGCAAGCAAGGTGTCCAGCCCCAGCATTTT
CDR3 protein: CASSKQGVQPQHF

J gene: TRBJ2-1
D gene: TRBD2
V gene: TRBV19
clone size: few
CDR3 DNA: TGTGCCAGTACTGTTAGCGGGAGGGTCAACAATGAGCAGTTCTTC
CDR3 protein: CASTVSGRVNNEQFF

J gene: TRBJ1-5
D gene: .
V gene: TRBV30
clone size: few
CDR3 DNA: TGTGCCTGGAGTCCATTGAGTCTCAATCAGCCCCAGCATTTT
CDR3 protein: CAWSPLSLNQPQHF

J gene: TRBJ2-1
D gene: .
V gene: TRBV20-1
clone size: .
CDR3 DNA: TGCAGTGCTAGAAAGGGGCTTTCCGGCAATGAGCAGTTCTTC
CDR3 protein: CSARKGLSGNEQFF

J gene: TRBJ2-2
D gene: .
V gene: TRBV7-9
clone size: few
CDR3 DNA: TGTGCCAGCAGCTTAGGGACTCAAGGAGGGGAGCTGTTTTTT
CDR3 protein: CASSLGTQGGELFF

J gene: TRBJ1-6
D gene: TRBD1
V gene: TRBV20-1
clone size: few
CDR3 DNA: TGCAGTGCTTTCCCAGGGGGGAGTTCACCCCTCCACTTT
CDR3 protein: CSAFPGGSSPLHF

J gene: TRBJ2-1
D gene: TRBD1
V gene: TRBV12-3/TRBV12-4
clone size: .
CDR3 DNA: TGTGCCAGCAGTCCCACGGACAGGGGGGGTGACAATGAGCAGTTCTTC
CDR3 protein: CASSPTDRGGDNEQFF

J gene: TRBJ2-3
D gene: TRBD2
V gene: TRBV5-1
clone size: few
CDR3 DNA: TGCGCCAGCAACAAATCCGGGACTAAAACAGATACGCAGTATTTT
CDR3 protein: CASNKSGTKTDTQYF

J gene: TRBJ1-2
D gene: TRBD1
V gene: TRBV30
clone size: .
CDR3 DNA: TGTGCCTGGAACAGGGGCCATGGCTACACCTTC
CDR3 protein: CAWNRGHGYTF

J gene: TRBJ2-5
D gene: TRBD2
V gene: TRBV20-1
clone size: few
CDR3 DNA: TGCAGTGCTAGAGGACTAGCGGGGGGCCAAGAGACCCAGTACTTC
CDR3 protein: CSARGLAGGQETQYF

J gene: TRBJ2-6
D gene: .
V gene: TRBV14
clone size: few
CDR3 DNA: TGTGCCAGCAGGTTACGACAGGGAGGGACCAACGTCCTGACTTTC
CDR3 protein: CASRLRQGGTNVLTF

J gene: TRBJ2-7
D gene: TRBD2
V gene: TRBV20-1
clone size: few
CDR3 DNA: TGCAGTGCTAGGTCCGGCAGCGGGAGGGGTTGGAGCTCCTACGAGCAGTACTTC
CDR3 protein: CSARSGSGRGWSSYEQYF

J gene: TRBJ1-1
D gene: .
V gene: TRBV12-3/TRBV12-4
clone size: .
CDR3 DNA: TGTGCCAGCAGTTTTTACACTTACACTGAAGCTTTCTTT
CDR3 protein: CASSFYTYTEAFF

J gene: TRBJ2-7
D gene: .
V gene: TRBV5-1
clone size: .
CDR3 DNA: TGCGCCAGCAGCTTATTTTCTAGATTCTACGAGCAGTACTTC
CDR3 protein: CASSLFSRFYEQYF

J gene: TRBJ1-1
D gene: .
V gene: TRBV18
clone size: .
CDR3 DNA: TGTGCCAGCTCACCAATTTCGGAGGTGGGAGCTTTCTTT
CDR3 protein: CASSPISEVGAFF

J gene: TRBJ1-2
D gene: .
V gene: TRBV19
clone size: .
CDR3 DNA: TGTGCCAGTAACGTGGGCAGGGCCTATGGCTACACCTTC
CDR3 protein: CASNVGRAYGYTF

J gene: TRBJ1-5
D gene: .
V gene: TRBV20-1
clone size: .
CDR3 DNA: TGCAGTGCTAGGGCTCAGGTGACACCAGCCCAGCATTTT
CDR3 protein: CSARAQVTPAQHF

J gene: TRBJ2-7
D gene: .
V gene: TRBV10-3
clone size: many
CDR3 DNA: TGTGCCATCGGTAAAGTTTCCTACGAGCAGTACTTC
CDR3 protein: CAIGKVSYEQYF

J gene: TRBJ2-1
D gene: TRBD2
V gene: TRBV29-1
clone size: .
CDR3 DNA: TGCAGCGTTGAATCGCGCGGGAGGGCCAACGAGCAGTTCTTC
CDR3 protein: CSVESRGRANEQFF

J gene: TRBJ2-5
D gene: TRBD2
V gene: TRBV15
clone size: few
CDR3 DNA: TGTGCCACCAGCAGGGGGGGGGAAGAGACCCAGTACTTC
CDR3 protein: CATSRGGEETQYF

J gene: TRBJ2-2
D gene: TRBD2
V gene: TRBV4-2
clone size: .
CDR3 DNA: TGTGCCAGCAGCCCAAGCGGGGGGAACAGACCCGGGGAGCTGTTTTTT
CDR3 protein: CASSPSGGNRPGELFF

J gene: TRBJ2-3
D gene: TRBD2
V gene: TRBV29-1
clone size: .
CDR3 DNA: TGCAGCGTTGCGCTAGCGGGGGCCCGGAGAGATACGCAGTATTTT
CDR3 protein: CSVALAGARRDTQYF